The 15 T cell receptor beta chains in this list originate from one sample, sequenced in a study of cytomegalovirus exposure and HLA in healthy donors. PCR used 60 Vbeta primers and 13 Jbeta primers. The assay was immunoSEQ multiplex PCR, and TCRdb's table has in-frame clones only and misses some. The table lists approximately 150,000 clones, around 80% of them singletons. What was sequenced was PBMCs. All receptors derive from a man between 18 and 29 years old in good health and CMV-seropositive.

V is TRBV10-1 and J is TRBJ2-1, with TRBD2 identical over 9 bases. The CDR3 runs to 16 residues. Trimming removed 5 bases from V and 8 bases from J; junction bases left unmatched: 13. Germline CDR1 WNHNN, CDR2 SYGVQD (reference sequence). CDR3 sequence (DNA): TGCGCCAGCAGTCCAGCCATTAGCGGGAGAGGCGATGAGCAGTTCTTC. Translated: CASSPAISGRGDEQFF.

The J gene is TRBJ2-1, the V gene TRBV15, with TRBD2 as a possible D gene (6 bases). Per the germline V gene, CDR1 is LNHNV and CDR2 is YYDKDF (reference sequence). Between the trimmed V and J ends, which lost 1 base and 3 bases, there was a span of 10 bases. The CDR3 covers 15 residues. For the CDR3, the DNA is TGTGCCACCAGCAGAGCAAGGGGACTCTACAATGAGCAGTTCTTC. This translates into CATSRARGLYNEQFF.

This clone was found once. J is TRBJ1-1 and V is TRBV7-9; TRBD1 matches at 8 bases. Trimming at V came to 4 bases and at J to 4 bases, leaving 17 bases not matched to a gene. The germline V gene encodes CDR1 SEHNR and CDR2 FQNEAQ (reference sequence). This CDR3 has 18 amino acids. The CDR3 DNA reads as TGTGCCAGCAGCTCGTTGCCCGGACAGGGTGCACGAGGCACTGAAGCTTTCTTT. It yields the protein CASSSLPGQGARGTEAFF.

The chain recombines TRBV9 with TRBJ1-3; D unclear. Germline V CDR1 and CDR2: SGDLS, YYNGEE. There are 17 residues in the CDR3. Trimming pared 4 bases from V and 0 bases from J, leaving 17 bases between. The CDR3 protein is CASSFTPDTSSGNTIYF. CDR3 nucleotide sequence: TGTGCCAGCAGCTTCACTCCCGATACGAGCTCTGGAAACACCATATATTTT.

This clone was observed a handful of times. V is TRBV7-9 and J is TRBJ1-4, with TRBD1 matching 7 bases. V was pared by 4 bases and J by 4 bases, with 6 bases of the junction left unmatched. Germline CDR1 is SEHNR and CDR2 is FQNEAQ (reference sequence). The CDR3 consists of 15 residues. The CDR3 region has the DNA TGTGCCAGCAGCTCGACAGGGCCCGTTAATGAAAAACTGTTTTTT. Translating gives CASSSTGPVNEKLFF.

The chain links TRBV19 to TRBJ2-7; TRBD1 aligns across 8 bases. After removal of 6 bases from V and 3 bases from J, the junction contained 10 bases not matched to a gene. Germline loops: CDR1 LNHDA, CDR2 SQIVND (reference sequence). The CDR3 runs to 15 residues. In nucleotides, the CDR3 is TGTGCCAGTAGCCTCGCCGGGACAGGCGGCTACGAGCAGTACTTC. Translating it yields CASSLAGTGGYEQYF.

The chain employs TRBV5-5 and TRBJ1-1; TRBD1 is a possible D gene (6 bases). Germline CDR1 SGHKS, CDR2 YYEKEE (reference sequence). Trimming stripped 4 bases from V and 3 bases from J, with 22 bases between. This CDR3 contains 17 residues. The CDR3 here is CASSPAQGGGSDTEAFF. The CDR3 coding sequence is TGTGCCAGCAGCCCGGCCCAGGGAGGGGGGTCTGACACTGAAGCTTTCTTT.

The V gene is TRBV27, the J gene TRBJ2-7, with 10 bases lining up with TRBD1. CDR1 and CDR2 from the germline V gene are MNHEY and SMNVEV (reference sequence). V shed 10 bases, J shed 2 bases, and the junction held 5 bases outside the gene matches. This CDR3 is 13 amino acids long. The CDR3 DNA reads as TGTGCCACCGGGGGACAGGGGACCTACGAGCAGTACTTC. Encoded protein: CATGGQGTYEQYF.

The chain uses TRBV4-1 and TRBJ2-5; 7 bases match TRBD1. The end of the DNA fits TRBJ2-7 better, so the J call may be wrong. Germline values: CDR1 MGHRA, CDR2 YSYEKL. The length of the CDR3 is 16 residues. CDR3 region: CASSQTRQGSPYEQYF. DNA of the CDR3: TGCGCCAGCAGCCAGACCCGACAGGGTTCCCCCTACGAGCAGTACTTC.

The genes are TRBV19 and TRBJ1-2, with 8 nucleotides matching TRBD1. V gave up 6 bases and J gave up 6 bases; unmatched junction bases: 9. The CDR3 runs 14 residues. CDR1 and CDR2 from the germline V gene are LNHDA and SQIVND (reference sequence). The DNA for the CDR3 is TGTGCCAGTAGCAAGGGACAGGCAGAGAATGGCTACACCTTC. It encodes CASSKGQAENGYTF.

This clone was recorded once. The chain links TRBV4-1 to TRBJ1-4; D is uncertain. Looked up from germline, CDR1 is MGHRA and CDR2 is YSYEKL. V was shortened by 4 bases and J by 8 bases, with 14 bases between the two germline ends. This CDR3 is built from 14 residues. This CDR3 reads CASSRAGVDEKLFF. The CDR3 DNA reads TGCGCCAGCAGCCGGGCGGGAGTCGACGAAAAACTGTTTTTT.

The CDR3 DNA follows: TGTGCCAGCAGCTGGGACAGGGATGGCTACACCTTC. It translates to CASSWDRDGYTF. The V call is TRBV2, the J call TRBJ1-2; the match to TRBD1 covers 9 bases. V was clipped by 6 bases and J by 6 bases; unmatched bases: 2. The CDR3 totals 12 residues. Germline loops: CDR1 SNHLY, CDR2 FYNNEI.

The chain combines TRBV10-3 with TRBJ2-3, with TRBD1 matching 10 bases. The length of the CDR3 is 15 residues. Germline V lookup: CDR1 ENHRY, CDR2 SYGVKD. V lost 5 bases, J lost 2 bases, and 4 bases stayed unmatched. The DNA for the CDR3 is TGTGCCATCAGTAGGACAGGGGGAGACACAGATACGCAGTATTTT. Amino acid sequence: CAISRTGGDTDTQYF.

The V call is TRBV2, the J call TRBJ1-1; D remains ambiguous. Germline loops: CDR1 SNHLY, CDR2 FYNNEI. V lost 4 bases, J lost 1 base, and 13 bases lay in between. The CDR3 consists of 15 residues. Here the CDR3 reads CASSVSPLTNTEAFF. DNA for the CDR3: TGTGCCAGCAGTGTGTCCCCACTTACGAACACTGAAGCTTTCTTT.

This CDR3 is CAISVQEKYEQYF. As DNA, the CDR3 is TGTGCCATCAGTGTACAGGAGAAGTACGAGCAGTACTTC. The V call is TRBV10-3, the J call TRBJ2-7; D perhaps matches TRBD1 (5 bases). Germline values: CDR1 ENHRY, CDR2 SYGVKD. The germline V and J ends were trimmed by 4 bases and 4 bases, with 11 bases remaining between them. CDR3 size: 13 residues.